This section outlines one TCR beta chain sequence together with its context. This entry is derived from a study of T cell changes during pregnancy in multiple sclerosis. Generated by immunoSEQ multiplex PCR, the TCRdb table keeps only in-frame clones and is missing some. Of roughly 60,000 clones listed, roughly 89% are singletons. Germline lookup yields CDR1 GTSNPN and CDR2 SVGIG (reference sequence). The CDR3 contains 15 residues. V was clipped by 1 base and J by 9 bases; unmatched bases: 11. The chain employs TRBV30 and TRBJ2-1, with 8 positions matching TRBD2. The TCR sequence derives from a female donor with multiple sclerosis, enrolled in a pregnancy study. Sequences were derived from peripheral blood, sampled in the second trimester of pregnancy. CDR3 coding DNA: TGTGCCTGGAGTGGGTTGGGGACTAGTAGGGTTGAGCAGTTCTTC. Translated: CAWSGLGTSRVEQFF. The full variable domain, in which reference TRBV30 and TRBJ2-1 provide the parts outside the CDR3, is SQTIHQWPATLVQPVGSPLSLECTVEGTSNPNLYWYRQAAGRGLQLLFYSVGIGQISSEVPQNLSASRPQDRQFILSSKKLLLSDSGFYLCAWSGLGTSRVEQFFGPGTRLTVL.